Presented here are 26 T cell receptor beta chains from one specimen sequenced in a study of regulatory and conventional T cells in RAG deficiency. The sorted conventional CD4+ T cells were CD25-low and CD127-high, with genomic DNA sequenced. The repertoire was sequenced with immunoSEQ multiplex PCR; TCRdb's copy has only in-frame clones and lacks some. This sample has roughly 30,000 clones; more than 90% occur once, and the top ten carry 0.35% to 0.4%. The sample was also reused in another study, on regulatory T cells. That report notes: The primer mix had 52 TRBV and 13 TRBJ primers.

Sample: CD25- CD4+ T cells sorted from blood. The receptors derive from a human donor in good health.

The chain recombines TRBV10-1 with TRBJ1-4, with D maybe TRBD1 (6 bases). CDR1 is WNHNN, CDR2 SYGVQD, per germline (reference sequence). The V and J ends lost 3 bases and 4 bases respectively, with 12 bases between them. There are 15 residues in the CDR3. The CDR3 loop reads CASSDPGAVNEKLFF. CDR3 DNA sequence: TGCGCCAGCAGTGACCCAGGGGCGGTTAATGAAAAACTGTTTTTT.

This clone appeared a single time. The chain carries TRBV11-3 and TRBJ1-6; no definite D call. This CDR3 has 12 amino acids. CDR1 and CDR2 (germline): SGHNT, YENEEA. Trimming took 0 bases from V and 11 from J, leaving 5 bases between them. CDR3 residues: CASSLDRAPLHF. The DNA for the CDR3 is TGTGCCAGCAGCTTAGACCGGGCACCCCTCCACTTT.

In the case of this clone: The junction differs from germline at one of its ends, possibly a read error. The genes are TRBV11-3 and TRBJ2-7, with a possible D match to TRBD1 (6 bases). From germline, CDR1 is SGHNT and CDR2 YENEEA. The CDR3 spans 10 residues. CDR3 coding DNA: TGTGCCAGCAGGTTACAGGGCCTAGGATTC. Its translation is CASRLQGLGF.

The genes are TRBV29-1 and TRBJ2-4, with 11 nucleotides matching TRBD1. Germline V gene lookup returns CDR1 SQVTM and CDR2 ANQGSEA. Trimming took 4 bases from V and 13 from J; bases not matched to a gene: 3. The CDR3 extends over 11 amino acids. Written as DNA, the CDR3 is TGCAGCGTTGGGACAGGGGGCCCACAGTACTTC. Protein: CSVGTGGPQYF.

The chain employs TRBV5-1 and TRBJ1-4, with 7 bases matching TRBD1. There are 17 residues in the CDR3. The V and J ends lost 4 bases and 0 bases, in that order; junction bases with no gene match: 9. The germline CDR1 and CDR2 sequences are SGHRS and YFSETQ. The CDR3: CASSGGTATATNEKLFF. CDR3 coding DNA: TGCGCCAGCAGCGGAGGGACAGCCACTGCAACTAATGAAAAACTGTTTTTT.

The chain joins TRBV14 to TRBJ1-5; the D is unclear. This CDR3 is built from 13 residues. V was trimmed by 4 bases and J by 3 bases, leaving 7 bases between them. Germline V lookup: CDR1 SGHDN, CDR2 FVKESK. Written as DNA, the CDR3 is TGTGCCAGCAGCCTCAACTTCAATCAGCCCCAGCATTTT. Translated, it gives CASSLNFNQPQHF.

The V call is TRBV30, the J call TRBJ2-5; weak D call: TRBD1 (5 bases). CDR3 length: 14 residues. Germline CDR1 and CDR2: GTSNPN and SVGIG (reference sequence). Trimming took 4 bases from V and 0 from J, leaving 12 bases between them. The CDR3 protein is CAWKVYRNQETQYF. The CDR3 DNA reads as TGTGCCTGGAAGGTGTACAGGAACCAAGAGACCCAGTACTTC.

The CDR3 bases are TGTGCCAGCACCGGACCTCGACTAGATCGAAGGGTTGAGCAGTACTTC. Protein product: CASTGPRLDRRVEQYF. This chain links TRBV6-6 with TRBJ2-7; possible D gene TRBD2, 6 bases. Germline lookup yields CDR1 MNHNY and CDR2 SVGAGI (reference sequence). V lost 7 bases and J 7 bases, leaving 26 bases between the germline ends. CDR3 length equals 16 residues.

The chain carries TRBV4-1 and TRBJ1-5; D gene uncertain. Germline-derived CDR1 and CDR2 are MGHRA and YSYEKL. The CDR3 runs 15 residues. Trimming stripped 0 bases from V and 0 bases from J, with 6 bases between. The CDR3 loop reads CASSQDRPSNQPQHF. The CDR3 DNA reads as TGCGCCAGCAGCCAAGACAGGCCTAGCAATCAGCCCCAGCATTTT.

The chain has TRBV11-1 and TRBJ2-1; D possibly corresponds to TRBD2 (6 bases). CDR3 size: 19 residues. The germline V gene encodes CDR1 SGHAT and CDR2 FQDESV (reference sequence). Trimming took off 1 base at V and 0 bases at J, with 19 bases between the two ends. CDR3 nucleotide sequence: TGTGCCAGCAGCTTAGTCGGCAGCAAGTCCGGGAGCTCCTACAATGAGCAGTTCTTC. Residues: CASSLVGSKSGSSYNEQFF.

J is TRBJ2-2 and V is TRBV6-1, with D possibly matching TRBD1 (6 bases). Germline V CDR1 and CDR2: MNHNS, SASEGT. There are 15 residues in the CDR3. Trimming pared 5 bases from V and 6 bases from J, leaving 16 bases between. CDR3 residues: CASSSGTWAAGELFF. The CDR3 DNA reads TGTGCCAGCAGTAGTGGGACATGGGCGGCCGGGGAGCTGTTTTTT.

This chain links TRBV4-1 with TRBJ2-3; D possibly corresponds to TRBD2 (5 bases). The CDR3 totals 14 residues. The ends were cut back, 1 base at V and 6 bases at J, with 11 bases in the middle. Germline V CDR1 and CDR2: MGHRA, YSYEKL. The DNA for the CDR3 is TGCGCCAGCAGCCAAGGGAACTGGAGGGATACGCAGTATTTT. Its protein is CASSQGNWRDTQYF.

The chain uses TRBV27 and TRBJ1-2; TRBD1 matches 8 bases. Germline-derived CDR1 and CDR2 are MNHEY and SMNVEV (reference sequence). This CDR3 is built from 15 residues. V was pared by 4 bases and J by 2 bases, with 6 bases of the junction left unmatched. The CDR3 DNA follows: TGTGCCAGCAGTTACAGGGGGGAGAAAAACTATGGCTACACCTTC. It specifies CASSYRGEKNYGYTF.

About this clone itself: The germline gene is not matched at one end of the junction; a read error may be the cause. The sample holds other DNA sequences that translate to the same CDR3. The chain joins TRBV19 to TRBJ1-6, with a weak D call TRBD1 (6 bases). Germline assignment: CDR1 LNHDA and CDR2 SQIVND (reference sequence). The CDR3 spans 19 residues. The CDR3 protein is CASSMGARAQGPANSPLHF. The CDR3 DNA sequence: TGTGCCAGTAGTATGGGGGCTAGAGCGCAGGGACCTGCTAATTCCCCCCTCCACTTT.

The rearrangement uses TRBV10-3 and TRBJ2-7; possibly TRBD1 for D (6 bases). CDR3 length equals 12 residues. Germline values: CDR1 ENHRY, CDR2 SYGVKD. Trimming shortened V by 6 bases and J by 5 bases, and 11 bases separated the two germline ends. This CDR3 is CAIRAGVDEQYF. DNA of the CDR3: TGTGCCATCAGGGCAGGGGTGGACGAGCAGTACTTC.

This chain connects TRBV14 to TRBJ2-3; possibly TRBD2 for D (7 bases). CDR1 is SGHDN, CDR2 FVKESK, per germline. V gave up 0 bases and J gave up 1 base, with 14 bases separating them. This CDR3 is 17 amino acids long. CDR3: CASSQDRGGQGTDTQYF. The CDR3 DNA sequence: TGTGCCAGCAGCCAAGATCGCGGGGGCCAGGGCACAGATACGCAGTATTTT. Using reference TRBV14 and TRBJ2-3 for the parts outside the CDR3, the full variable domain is EAGVTQFPSHSVIEKGQTVTLRCDPISGHDNLYWYRRVMGKEIKFLLHFVKESKQDESGMPNNRFLAERTGGTYSTLKVQPAELEDSGVYFCASSQDRGGQGTDTQYFGPGTRLTVL.

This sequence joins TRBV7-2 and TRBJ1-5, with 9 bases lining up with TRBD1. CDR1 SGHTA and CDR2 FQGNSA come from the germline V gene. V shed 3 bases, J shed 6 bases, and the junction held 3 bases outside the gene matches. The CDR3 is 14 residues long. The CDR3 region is CASSLEQGAQPQHF. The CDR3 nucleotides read TGTGCCAGCAGCTTGGAACAGGGGGCTCAGCCCCAGCATTTT. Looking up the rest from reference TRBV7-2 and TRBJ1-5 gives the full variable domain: GAGVSQSPSNKVTEKGKDVELRCDPISGHTALYWYRQSLGQGLEFLIYFQGNSAPDKSGLPSDRFSAERTGGSVSTLTIQRTQQEDSAVYLCASSLEQGAQPQHFGDGTRLSIL.

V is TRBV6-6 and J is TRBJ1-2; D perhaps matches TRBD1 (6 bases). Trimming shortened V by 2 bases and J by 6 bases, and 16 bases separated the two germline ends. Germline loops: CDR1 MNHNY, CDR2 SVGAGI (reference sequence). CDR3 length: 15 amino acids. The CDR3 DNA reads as TGTGCCAGCAGTTACGGGGGGGCTATTGAGAATGGCTACACCTTC. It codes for CASSYGGAIENGYTF.

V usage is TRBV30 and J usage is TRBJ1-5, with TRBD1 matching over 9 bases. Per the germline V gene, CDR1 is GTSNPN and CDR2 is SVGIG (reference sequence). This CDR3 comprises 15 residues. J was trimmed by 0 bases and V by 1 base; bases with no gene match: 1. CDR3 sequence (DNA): TGTGCCTGGAGTGCGGGACAGGGTAGCAATCAGCCCCAGCATTTT. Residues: CAWSAGQGSNQPQHF.

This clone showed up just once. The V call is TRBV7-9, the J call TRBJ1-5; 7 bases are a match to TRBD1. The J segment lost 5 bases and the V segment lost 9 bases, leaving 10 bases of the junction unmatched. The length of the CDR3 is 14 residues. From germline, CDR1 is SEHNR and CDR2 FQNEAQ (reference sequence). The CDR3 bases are TGTGCCAGTAAGGGAGCAGGGGGTGATCAGCCCCAGCATTTT. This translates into CASKGAGGDQPQHF.

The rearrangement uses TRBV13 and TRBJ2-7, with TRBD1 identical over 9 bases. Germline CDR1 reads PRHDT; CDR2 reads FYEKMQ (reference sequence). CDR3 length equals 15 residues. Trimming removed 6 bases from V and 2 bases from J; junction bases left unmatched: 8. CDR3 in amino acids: CASRAGQGLAYEQYF. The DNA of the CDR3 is TGTGCCAGCAGGGCGGGACAGGGCCTCGCCTACGAGCAGTACTTC.

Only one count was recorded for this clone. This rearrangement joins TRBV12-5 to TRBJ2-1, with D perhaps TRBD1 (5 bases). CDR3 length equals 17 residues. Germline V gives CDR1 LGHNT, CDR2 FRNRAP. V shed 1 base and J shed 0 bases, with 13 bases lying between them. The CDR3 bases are TGTGCTAGTGGTTTGGCCCCAAAAGACAGCTCCTACAATGAGCAGTTCTTC. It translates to CASGLAPKDSSYNEQFF.

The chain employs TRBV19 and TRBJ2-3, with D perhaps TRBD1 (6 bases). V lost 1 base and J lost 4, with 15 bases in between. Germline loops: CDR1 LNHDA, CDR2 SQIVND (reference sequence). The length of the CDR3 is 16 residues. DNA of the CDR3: TGTGCCAGTAGTATAGGCGTTGGGGGCGTGGCAGATACGCAGTATTTT. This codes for CASSIGVGGVADTQYF.

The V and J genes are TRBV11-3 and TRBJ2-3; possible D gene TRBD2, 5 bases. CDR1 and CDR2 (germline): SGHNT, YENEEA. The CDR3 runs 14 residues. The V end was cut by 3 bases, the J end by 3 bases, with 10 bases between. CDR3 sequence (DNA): TGTGCCAGCAGCTTCGAGGGCGGGACAGATACGCAGTATTTT. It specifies CASSFEGGTDTQYF.

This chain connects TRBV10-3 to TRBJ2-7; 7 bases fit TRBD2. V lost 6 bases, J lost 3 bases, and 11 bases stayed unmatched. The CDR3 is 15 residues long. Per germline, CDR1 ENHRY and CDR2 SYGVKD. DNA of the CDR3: TGTGCCATCAGGAGGGGCGGGGGTAGCGACTACGAGCAGTACTTC. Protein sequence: CAIRRGGGSDYEQYF.

The CDR3 sequence: CASSLLTSYSEQFF. The CDR3, as DNA: TGTGCCAGCAGCTTATTGACTAGCTATAGTGAGCAGTTCTTC. This chain joins TRBV5-8 and TRBJ2-1; TRBD2 matches 7 bases. The CDR3 is made up of 14 amino acids. The V and J ends lost 2 bases and 9 bases, in that order; junction bases with no gene match: 8. The germline V gene has CDR1 SGHTS and CDR2 YDEGEE.